This entry concerns a single T cell receptor beta chain. This clonotype was recorded at least ten times. Its antigen remains undetermined. Nothing much larger sits one base from this clone, and base qualities are not available. The TCR beta CDR3 regions were amplified from the RNA transcripts. The TCR CDR3 was subjected to a first round of RT-PCR using the HTBI primer set and the Qiagen OneStep RT-PCR kit. A second multiplex PCR round built the libraries, followed by size selection and purification. Sequencing of the libraries was done on an Illumina HiSeq2000 using paired-end 100 bp reads. As for how the authors treated the data: SOAPnuke was used to process the raw data, with reads discarded if the reads contained adapters or uncalled bases, had a mean Phred below 15, or lacked an exact constant-primer or identifier match. COPE v1.2.5 was used to merge the high-quality paired reads, and each unique nucleotide sequence was defined as a clonotype. MiTCR v1.1 was used to align the clonotypes against IMGT TRBV, TRBD and TRBJ reference segments. The analysis was restricted to V-J combinations with a frequency above 0.0001, which together covered 99.2% of the repertoires. A TCS score was defined as the ratio of F50 (clonal expansion) to E x V (chaos), with BLOSUM62-based TCRdist applied between CDR3 peptides within each V-J. Welch's t-statistics and random forest reduced just over 500 V-J features to 13, which were used in a naive Bayes classifier (R e1071). The Morisita-Horn index was used to measure how similar the thyroid and blood repertoires were. Starting from the raw public reads, TCRdb applied fastp trimming at Q25, assembled clones with MiXCR and retained in-frame beta chains. Every distinct CDR3 protein forms one entry, paired with its most common genes and DNA. The V and J calls come from TCRdb's annotation, not from the publication. The sample records 500,000 to 800,000 distinct CDR3 sequences, just under 45% of which are singletons. Together, the top ten hold roughly 7.2% of the sample.

Patients with uncontrolled infections, other autoimmune diseases, pregnancy or lactation were excluded. Diagnoses were established on the basis of clinical symptoms, serum thyroxine and TRAb, thyroid ultrasound, and orbital computed tomography. Total RNA was extracted with Trizol reagent, and quality was checked on an Agilent 2100 Bioanalyzer. This specimen comes from a study of T cells in Graves' hyperthyroidism and ophthalmopathy (dated by TCRdb to between 2019 and 2020). With regard to the full study: TCR V-J signatures able to tell the groups apart were searched for in a discovery cohort of 90 to 100 patients, of whom over 40 had Graves' ophthalmopathy and more than 55 had stable Graves' hyperthyroidism. Once sampling was done, hyperthyroidism patients were given methimazole at a starting dose of 30 mg daily, whereas ophthalmopathy patients were given high-dose intravenous methylprednisolone. The roughly 91 discovery patients were randomly divided into training and test sets at a 7:3 ratio. The paper describes TCR Vbeta CDR3 sequencing of around 140 peripheral blood samples, made up of some 42 ophthalmopathy patients, roughly 75 hyperthyroidism patients and some 17 progressor patients. Prospective prediction of ophthalmopathy was tested in an independent validation cohort consisting of 18 hyperthyroidism patients and more than 15 patients who later progressed to ophthalmopathy. Thyroid tissue and blood T-cell repertoires from six Graves' hyperthyroidism patients were also compared in the study.

Per the germline V gene, SGHRS is the CDR1 and YFSETQ is the CDR2. The trim is 0 bases for V and 6 bases for J, with a gap of 13 bases between the germline ends. The cysteine opens and the phenylalanine closes a CDR3 of 14 amino acids. Only the CDR3 part of the read is kept: 42 bases, read in frame from the first base. Overall study outcomes, separate from this receptor: No statistical method was used to fix the sample size in advance, and group allocation was not hidden from the investigators. Most expanded thyroid clonotypes (frequency above 0.001) were also detected in blood, a finding suggesting that blood repertoires may reflect thyroid immune responses. A model built on a 13 V-J signature distinguished ophthalmopathy from stable hyperthyroidism, reaching roughly 88% sensitivity and about 81% specificity in cross-validation and 80%/75% in testing. During validation, the model predicted progression to ophthalmopathy a median of approximately 6 months ahead of onset, with almost 71% sensitivity and almost 75% specificity.

The source material was peripheral blood or thyroid tissue (not recorded which). The sequence links TRBV5-1 to TRBJ2-7; no D segment can be confidently identified. This clonotype originated in an adult man with Graves' disease, either hyperthyroidism or ophthalmopathy (not recorded which). The CDR3 region has the sequence CASSLDGTGGEQYF. In nucleotides, the sequence is TGCGCCAGCAGCTTGGATGGAACGGGCGGCGAGCAGTACTTC.